Listed here are 31 T cell receptor beta chains from one sample, sequenced in a study of shared T cell receptors in the human thymus. The protocol was immunoSEQ multiplex PCR, while the TCRdb copy is restricted to in-frame clones and leaves out a portion. There are 550,000 to 800,000 clones in the sample; 70% to 90% occur only once, and approximately 0.01% lies in the top ten. These data also featured in a second study, about human thymus T cells.

Material: thymocytes. The receptors stem from a girl under three years old with a congenital heart defect.

The chain combines TRBV9 with TRBJ1-2; 11 nucleotides match TRBD1. This CDR3 has 16 residues. Germline CDR1 and CDR2: SGDLS and YYNGEE. Trimming removed 4 bases from V and 8 bases from J; junction bases left unmatched: 13. The CDR3 here is CASSPDDPGQGVGYTF. Written as DNA, the CDR3 is TGTGCCAGCAGCCCAGACGATCCGGGACAGGGGGTCGGCTACACCTTC.

The chain combines TRBV9 with TRBJ2-7; D may be TRBD2 (5 bases). Trimming pared 10 bases from V and 7 bases from J, leaving 24 bases between. This CDR3 region has 14 residues. Per germline, CDR1 SGDLS and CDR2 YYNGEE. The CDR3 coding sequence is TGTGCCTTCACGCCCCAAGCGGTCCCGGGGGAGCAGTACTTC. It translates to CAFTPQAVPGEQYF. The variable domain in full, completed from reference TRBV9 and TRBJ2-7, reads DSGVTQTPKHLITATGQRVTLRCSPRSGDLSVYWYQQSLDQGLQFLIQYYNGEERAKGNILERFSAQQFPDLHSELNLSSLELGDSALYFCAFTPQAVPGEQYFGPGTRLTVT.

This chain connects TRBV9 to TRBJ2-1; 10 bases map to TRBD2. Germline CDR1 is SGDLS and CDR2 is YYNGEE. This CDR3 is 18 amino acids long. Trimming cost V 3 bases and J 5 bases; bases outside gene matches: 14. DNA for the CDR3: TGTGCCAGCAGCGGGCTCTCCAGCGGGGGGGCTTCTAACAATGAGCAGTTCTTC. It translates to CASSGLSSGGASNNEQFF.

This chain connects TRBV7-9 to TRBJ1-5; D remains unclear. CDR3 size: 13 residues. Trimming pared 7 bases from V and 5 bases from J, leaving 12 bases between. The germline gives CDR1 SEHNR, CDR2 FQNEAQ (reference sequence). CDR3 in DNA: TGTGCCAGCAAGGAGGTTTGGGATCAGCCCCAGCATTTT. This codes for CASKEVWDQPQHF. The full variable domain, in which reference TRBV7-9 and TRBJ1-5 provide the parts outside the CDR3, is DTGVSQNPRHKITKRGQNVTFRCDPISEHNRLYWYRQTLGQGPEFLTYFQNEAQLEKSRLLSDRFSAERPKGSFSTLEIQRTEQGDSAMYLCASKEVWDQPQHFGDGTRLSIL.

The chain's CDR3 is CASDSGPNTEAFF. The DNA for the CDR3 is TGTGCCTCAGACAGTGGCCCAAACACTGAAGCTTTCTTT. This chain uses TRBV25-1 with TRBJ1-1; weak D call: TRBD1 (5 bases). The germline CDR1 and CDR2 sequences are MGHDK and SYGVNS. Trimming took off 11 bases at V and 2 bases at J, with 15 bases between the two ends. This CDR3 is 13 amino acids long.

The V gene is TRBV7-2, the J gene TRBJ1-2; TRBD1 might be the D (5 bases). The CDR3 is 17 amino acids. Germline values: CDR1 SGHTA, CDR2 FQGNSA. The ends were cut back, 5 bases at V and 2 bases at J, with 21 bases in the middle. CDR3 residues: CASSPLPLGHLNYGYTF. Here the CDR3 DNA reads TGTGCCAGCAGCCCCCTTCCTCTAGGACACCTCAACTATGGCTACACCTTC. Together with reference TRBV7-2 and TRBJ1-2, the CDR3 gives the full variable domain: GAGVSQSPSNKVTEKGKDVELRCDPISGHTALYWYRQSLGQGLEFLIYFQGNSAPDKSGLPSDRFSAERTGGSVSTLTIQRTQQEDSAVYLCASSPLPLGHLNYGYTFGSGTRLTVV.

The chain couples TRBV28 to TRBJ1-5; the match to TRBD1 covers 9 bases. In germline, CDR1 is MDHEN, CDR2 SYDVKM. The CDR3 extends over 22 amino acids. Germline trimming cut 8 bases from V and 1 base from J; bases unmatched to any gene: 27. The CDR3 spells CASFISSLREQGAKGSNQPQHF. The CDR3, as DNA: TGTGCCAGCTTTATCAGCAGTTTACGGGAACAGGGGGCCAAAGGGAGCAATCAGCCCCAGCATTTT.

This clone was detected once. CDR3 DNA sequence: TGTGCCAGCAGGTACAGGGAACGAAGCTCCTACAATGAGCAGTTCTTC. It codes for CASRYRERSSYNEQFF. V is TRBV28 and J is TRBJ2-1; a weak D match, TRBD1 (6 bases). This CDR3 has 16 amino acids. With 6 bases removed from V and 0 bases from J, the gap between germline ends came to 15 bases. Germline CDR1 and CDR2: MDHEN and SYDVKM.

The CDR3 nucleotides read TGTGCCAGCATGGACAGGGCTGGCCATAAAGATACGCAGTATTTT. Residues: CASMDRAGHKDTQYF. The V call is TRBV2, the J call TRBJ2-3; 8 bases line up with TRBD1. Germline CDR1 is SNHLY and CDR2 is FYNNEI. With 7 bases clipped from V and 5 bases from J, the junction kept 11 bases outside the gene matches. There are 15 residues in the CDR3.

The chain has TRBV20-1 and TRBJ2-7; tentatively, D is TRBD2 (6 bases). Germline V gene sequence: CDR1 DFQATT, CDR2 SNEGSKA (reference sequence). CDR3 length equals 11 residues. V lost 7 bases, J lost 3 bases, and 10 bases lay in between. This CDR3 reads CSVRRGYEQYF. CDR3 bases: TGCAGTGTTCGGCGGGGCTACGAGCAGTACTTC.

This sequence joins TRBV10-3 and TRBJ2-1; 8 bases are a match to TRBD2. J gave up 3 bases and V 8 bases, and 18 bases lay outside the gene matches. There are 18 residues in the CDR3. Germline lookup yields CDR1 ENHRY and CDR2 SYGVKD. The CDR3 nucleotides are TGTGCCATCCGGGCTTATAGCGGGGAGATGAGAAACTACAATGAGCAGTTCTTC. Amino acid sequence: CAIRAYSGEMRNYNEQFF.

The chain links TRBV25-1 to TRBJ1-2; 8 nucleotides align to TRBD1. V was clipped by 6 bases and J by 5 bases; unmatched bases: 2. This CDR3 has 12 residues. The germline V gene has CDR1 MGHDK and CDR2 SYGVNS. The CDR3 coding sequence is TGTGCCAGCAGACACAGGGGGTATGGCTACACCTTC. It translates to CASRHRGYGYTF.

The sample holds a few counts of this clone. Written as DNA, the CDR3 is TGTGCCAGCAGCAAAGGTCCAGGGGTAAACGATACGCAGTATTTT. This gives the protein CASSKGPGVNDTQYF. The chain combines TRBV21-1 with TRBJ2-3; TRBD1, as called in the table, went unchecked against the DNA. TRBV21-1 is annotated as a pseudogene. The CDR3 has 15 amino acids.

This chain connects TRBV9 to TRBJ1-2, with a tentative D call TRBD1 (5 bases). The V gene's germline CDR1 is SGDLS and CDR2 YYNGEE. Trimming stripped 3 bases from V and 3 bases from J, with 12 bases between. This CDR3 region has 14 residues. In nucleotides, the CDR3 is TGTGCCAGCAGCGCCGTTGACAGACACTATGGCTACACCTTC. As protein: CASSAVDRHYGYTF.

The chain uses TRBV15 and TRBJ1-6; 7 positions agree with TRBD1. Trimming removed 0 bases from V and 7 bases from J; junction bases left unmatched: 9. CDR3 length: 17 residues. Per germline, CDR1 LNHNV and CDR2 YYDKDF (reference sequence). DNA of the CDR3: TGTGCCACCAGCAGAGATCTACCGAAGACAGGGAATTCACCCCTCCACTTT. Translating it yields CATSRDLPKTGNSPLHF.

This chain links TRBV19 with TRBJ1-2, with a possible D match to TRBD1 (5 bases). The CDR3 is 13 amino acids. V lost 9 bases and J lost 7, with 18 bases in between. Germline V CDR1 and CDR2: LNHDA, SQIVND (reference sequence). Here the CDR3 DNA reads TGTGCCAGCAAACCACAGGAATCCAGTGGCTACACCTTC. Translated: CASKPQESSGYTF.

The rearrangement links TRBV27 to TRBJ1-1, with D possibly TRBD1 on 6 matching bases. This CDR3 has 14 residues. V was cut by 3 bases and J by 9 bases, with 17 bases left in between. Per the germline V gene, CDR1 is MNHEY and CDR2 is SMNVEV (reference sequence). As DNA, the CDR3 is TGTGCCAGCAGTTTGGGAGATAATCAGGGGCAAGCTTTCTTT. Translation: CASSLGDNQGQAFF.

This chain links TRBV10-3 with TRBJ2-1; TRBD2 matches at 14 bases. The ends lost 4 bases at V and 0 bases at J; junction bases unmatched: 11. Germline V gene lookup returns CDR1 ENHRY and CDR2 SYGVKD. The CDR3 has 20 amino acids. The CDR3 sequence is CAISGDPGLAGAFSYNEQFF. Written as DNA, the CDR3 is TGTGCCATCAGTGGTGATCCGGGACTAGCGGGGGCCTTCTCCTACAATGAGCAGTTCTTC.

J is TRBJ1-6 and V is TRBV2, with 11 bases that match TRBD1. Per the germline V gene, CDR1 is SNHLY and CDR2 is FYNNEI. The CDR3 totals 14 residues. V lost 4 bases and J lost 8; bases outside the gene matches: 1. The CDR3 protein is CASSVGQGDSPLHF. The CDR3 DNA sequence: TGTGCCAGCAGTGTGGGACAGGGGGATTCACCCCTCCACTTT.

This clone was observed a handful of times. The chain employs TRBV25-1 and TRBJ1-2; maybe TRBD1 (5 bases). Deletions cut 8 bases from V and 4 bases from J, with 17 bases between. Germline V gives CDR1 MGHDK, CDR2 SYGVNS. The CDR3 is made up of 14 amino acids. This chain's CDR3 is CASGYPGTSYGYTF. As DNA, the CDR3 is TGTGCCAGCGGGTACCCCGGGACTTCCTATGGCTACACCTTC.

The chain is built from TRBV9 and TRBJ1-2; the match to TRBD1 covers 8 bases. Per germline, CDR1 SGDLS and CDR2 YYNGEE. The CDR3 covers 14 residues. Trimming took 4 bases from V and 7 from J; bases not matched to a gene: 9. CDR3 DNA: TGTGCCAGCAGCTTACGAGACAGGGGCTGTGGCTACACCTTC. It is translated as CASSLRDRGCGYTF.

The V and J genes are TRBV7-8 and TRBJ1-1; the D is unclear. This CDR3 region has 13 residues. V was trimmed by 3 bases and J by 6 bases, leaving 11 bases between them. CDR1 SGHVS and CDR2 FQNEAQ come from the germline V gene. DNA for the CDR3: TGTGCCAGCAGCTTGAGGGATAGCGCTGAAGCTTTCTTT. Amino acid sequence: CASSLRDSAEAFF.

With regard to this clone: The sample holds other DNA sequences that translate to the same CDR3. The rearrangement joins TRBV29-1 to TRBJ2-5, with D tentatively TRBD1 (5 bases). This CDR3 has 12 amino acids. The germline V gene has CDR1 SQVTM and CDR2 ANQGSEA. The V and J ends lost 3 bases and 2 bases respectively, with 7 bases between them. The CDR3 nucleotides are TGCAGCGTTGACAGGGAACAAGAGACCCAGTACTTC. Its protein is CSVDREQETQYF.

The chain's CDR3 is CASTIGTEAFF. CDR3 nucleotide sequence: TGTGCCAGTACAATCGGGACTGAAGCTTTCTTT. V is TRBV19 and J is TRBJ1-1; D is unclear. The germline V gene encodes CDR1 LNHDA and CDR2 SQIVND (reference sequence). V was clipped by 7 bases and J by 5 bases, with 8 bases between them. This CDR3 comprises 11 residues.

The chain links TRBV27 to TRBJ2-1, with a possible D match to TRBD2 (6 bases). Germline loops: CDR1 MNHEY, CDR2 SMNVEV (reference sequence). The CDR3 loop spans 16 amino acids. V was pared by 6 bases and J by 6 bases, with 21 bases between. Written as DNA, the CDR3 is TGTGCCAGCAGAAAAGGGAGGAAAACACGATCCAATGAGCAGTTCTTC. Translation: CASRKGRKTRSNEQFF.

J is TRBJ2-5 and V is TRBV6-1, with 14 bases lining up with TRBD2. V trimming: 6 bases; J trimming: 8 bases; junction bases outside the gene matches: 26. CDR1 MNHNS and CDR2 SASEGT come from the germline V gene. CDR3 size: 21 residues. The DNA for the CDR3 is TGTGCCAGCAGAGAACCCGGACTAGCGGGGGGTAATGGAAATAAAAAGAGAACCCAGTACTTC. Protein: CASREPGLAGGNGNKKRTQYF.

This clone was picked up a small number of times. J is TRBJ1-2 and V is TRBV30, with 9 bases lining up with TRBD1. V shed 4 bases, J shed 4 bases, and the junction held 16 bases outside the gene matches. The CDR3 is 17 residues long. Germline V CDR1 and CDR2: GTSNPN, SVGIG (reference sequence). The chain's CDR3 is CAWIRPGTGNSSYGYTF. In DNA form, the CDR3 reads TGTGCCTGGATCCGTCCCGGGACAGGGAACTCTTCCTATGGCTACACCTTC.

Notes on this clone: At the DNA level, this CDR3 is encoded by other sequences in the same sample as well. The chain employs TRBV9 and TRBJ2-7; 7 nucleotides align to TRBD1. The germline gives CDR1 SGDLS, CDR2 YYNGEE. The CDR3 is made up of 14 amino acids. After removal of 0 bases from V and 2 bases from J, the junction contained 2 bases not matched to a gene. The CDR3 sequence is CASSVGQGAYEQYF. For the CDR3, the DNA is TGTGCCAGCAGCGTAGGGCAGGGGGCCTACGAGCAGTACTTC.

The chain has TRBV4-3 and TRBJ2-7, with 14 bases aligning to TRBD2. Germline assignment: CDR1 LGHNA and CDR2 YSLEER. The trim removed 1 base at V and 0 bases at J, leaving 8 bases unmatched. The CDR3 totals 19 residues. CDR3 DNA: TGCGCCAGCAGCCAAGCACCGGGACTAGCGGGGGCCCTCTCCTACGAGCAGTACTTC. Amino acid sequence: CASSQAPGLAGALSYEQYF.

This chain connects TRBV7-2 to TRBJ2-5; 11 nucleotides line up with TRBD2. After removal of 1 base from V and 4 bases from J, the junction contained 5 bases not matched to a gene. The length of the CDR3 is 16 residues. From germline, CDR1 is SGHTA and CDR2 FQGNSA. CDR3 loop: CASSLVGLAGTETQYF. CDR3 sequence (DNA): TGTGCCAGCAGCTTAGTTGGACTAGCGGGTACAGAGACCCAGTACTTC.

This clone was seen just once. The V gene is TRBV7-2, the J gene TRBJ1-2, with D possibly matching TRBD1 (6 bases). Germline lookup yields CDR1 SGHTA and CDR2 FQGNSA. CDR3 length equals 17 residues. Deletions cut 1 base from V and 4 bases from J, with 19 bases between. CDR3 sequence (DNA): TGTGCCAGCAGCTTAGTTGGTGAACAGGGTGGAGGCTATGGCTACACCTTC. Its translation is CASSLVGEQGGGYGYTF.